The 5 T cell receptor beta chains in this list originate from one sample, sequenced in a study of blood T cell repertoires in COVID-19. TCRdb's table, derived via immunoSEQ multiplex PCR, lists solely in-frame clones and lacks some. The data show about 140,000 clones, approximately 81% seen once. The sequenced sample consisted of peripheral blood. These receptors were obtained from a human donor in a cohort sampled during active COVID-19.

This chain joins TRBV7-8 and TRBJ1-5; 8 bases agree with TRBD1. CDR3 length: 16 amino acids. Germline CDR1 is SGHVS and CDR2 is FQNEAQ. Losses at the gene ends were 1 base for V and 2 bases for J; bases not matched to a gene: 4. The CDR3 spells CASSLGATGGNQPQHF. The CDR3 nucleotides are TGTGCCAGCAGCTTAGGGGCGACAGGGGGCAATCAGCCCCAGCATTTT.

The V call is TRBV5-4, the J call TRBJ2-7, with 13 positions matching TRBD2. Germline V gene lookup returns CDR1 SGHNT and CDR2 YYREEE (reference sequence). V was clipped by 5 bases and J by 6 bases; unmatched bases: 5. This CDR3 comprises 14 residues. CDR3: CASRRTSGSSEQYF. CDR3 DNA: TGTGCCAGCAGAAGGACTAGCGGGAGTAGCGAGCAGTACTTC.

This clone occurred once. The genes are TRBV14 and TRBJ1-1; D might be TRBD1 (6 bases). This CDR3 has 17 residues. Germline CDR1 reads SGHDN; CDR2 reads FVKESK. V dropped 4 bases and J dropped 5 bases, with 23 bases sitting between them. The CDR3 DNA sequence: TGTGCCAGCAGCCCTACGGATGGGTCGACGGGACATACTGAAGCTTTCTTT. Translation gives CASSPTDGSTGHTEAFF.

The CDR3 region is CASSLGSIHRGDPYEQYF. The CDR3, as DNA: TGTGCCAGCAGCTTGGGGAGTATACACAGGGGGGACCCCTACGAGCAGTACTTC. The chain carries TRBV5-4 and TRBJ2-7; 8 nucleotides agree with TRBD1. Germline CDR1 reads SGHNT; CDR2 reads YYREEE (reference sequence). The ends lost 0 bases at V and 2 bases at J; junction bases unmatched: 13. The CDR3 loop spans 18 amino acids.

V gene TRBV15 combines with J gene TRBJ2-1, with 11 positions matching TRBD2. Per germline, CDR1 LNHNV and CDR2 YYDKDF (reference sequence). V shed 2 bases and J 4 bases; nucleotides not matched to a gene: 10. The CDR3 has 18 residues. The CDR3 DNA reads TGTGCCACCAGCAGAAGTACCTTAGCGGGAGGGAGGTACAATGAGCAGTTCTTC. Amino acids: CATSRSTLAGGRYNEQFF.